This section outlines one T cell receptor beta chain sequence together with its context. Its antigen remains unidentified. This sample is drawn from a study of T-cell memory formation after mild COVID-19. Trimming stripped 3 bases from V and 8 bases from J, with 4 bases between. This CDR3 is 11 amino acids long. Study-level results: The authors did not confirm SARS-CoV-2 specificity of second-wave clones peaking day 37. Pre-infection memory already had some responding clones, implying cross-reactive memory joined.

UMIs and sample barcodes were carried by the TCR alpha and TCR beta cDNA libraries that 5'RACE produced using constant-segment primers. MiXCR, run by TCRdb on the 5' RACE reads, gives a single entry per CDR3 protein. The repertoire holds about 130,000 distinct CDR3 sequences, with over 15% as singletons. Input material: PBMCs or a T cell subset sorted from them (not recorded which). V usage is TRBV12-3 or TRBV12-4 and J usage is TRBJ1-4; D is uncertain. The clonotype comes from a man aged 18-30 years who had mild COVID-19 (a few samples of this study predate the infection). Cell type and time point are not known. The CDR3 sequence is CASSFQEKLFF. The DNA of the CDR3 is TGTGCCAGCAGTTTCCAGGAAAAACTGTTTTTT.